This is a list of T cell receptor beta chains from one sample in a study of blood T cells in healthy people across ages. One entry per CDR3 protein, called by TCRdb with MiXCR from the 5' RACE reads. Here the sample spans over a million distinct CDR3 sequences, 40% to 50% being singletons. Sequenced: blood. The source of these receptors is a woman aged 18-35 years in good health. CDR3s include the opening cysteine and the closing phenylalanine or tryptophan. Each record gives: V gene, clone size, D gene, J gene, CDR3 DNA, CDR3 protein. D genes are given only for firm matches. Clone sizes are given selectively: once, few, many, or a class where the clone is expanded.

V gene: TRBV7-9
clone size: NA
D gene: NA
J gene: TRBJ2-1
CDR3 DNA: TGTGCCAGCAGCCACGCTTTGTCCTCCTACAATGAGCAGTTCTTC
CDR3 protein: CASSHALSSYNEQFF

V gene: TRBV6-5
clone size: NA
D gene: NA
J gene: TRBJ1-2
CDR3 DNA: TGTGCCAGCACCCCCGGCAGCTCTAACTATGGCTACACCTTC
CDR3 protein: CASTPGSSNYGYTF

V gene: TRBV29-1
clone size: many
D gene: NA
J gene: TRBJ2-3
CDR3 DNA: TGCAGCGTGTACACAGGGACAGATACGCAGTATTTT
CDR3 protein: CSVYTGTDTQYF

V gene: TRBV12-3/TRBV12-4
clone size: NA
D gene: NA
J gene: TRBJ2-7
CDR3 DNA: TGTGCCAGCAGTTTTCTGAGTAAGGACGGGCAGTACTTC
CDR3 protein: CASSFLSKDGQYF

V gene: TRBV11-2
clone size: few
D gene: TRBD2
J gene: TRBJ2-1
CDR3 DNA: TGTGCCAGCGCCCCCGGGACTAGCGGCCTCAATGAGCAGTTCTTC
CDR3 protein: CASAPGTSGLNEQFF

V gene: TRBV29-1
clone size: few
D gene: NA
J gene: TRBJ2-7
CDR3 DNA: TGCAGCGTTGAGGTCGGATCTACTTCCTACGAGCAGTACTTC
CDR3 protein: CSVEVGSTSYEQYF

V gene: TRBV27
clone size: few
D gene: NA
J gene: TRBJ2-7
CDR3 DNA: TGTGCGACGGCTGAGGGGGGGCATTACGAGCAGTACTTC
CDR3 protein: CATAEGGHYEQYF

V gene: TRBV7-9
clone size: few
D gene: NA
J gene: TRBJ2-7
CDR3 DNA: TGTGCCAGCAGCTTAGTGATACAGGACCACTACGAGCAGTACTTC
CDR3 protein: CASSLVIQDHYEQYF

V gene: TRBV10-3
clone size: many
D gene: NA
J gene: TRBJ2-3
CDR3 DNA: TGTGCCATCAGTGAATGGCCAGATACGCAGTATTTT
CDR3 protein: CAISEWPDTQYF

V gene: TRBV2
clone size: NA
D gene: NA
J gene: TRBJ1-2
CDR3 DNA: TGTGCCAGCTTAAGGGCGGACGAGAGGAACACCTTC
CDR3 protein: CASLRADERNTF

V gene: TRBV12-3/TRBV12-4
clone size: few
D gene: TRBD2
J gene: TRBJ2-1
CDR3 DNA: TGTGCCAGCAGTACCTTAGCGGGAGTCCACTACAATGAGCAGTTCTTC
CDR3 protein: CASSTLAGVHYNEQFF

V gene: TRBV20-1
clone size: NA
D gene: NA
J gene: TRBJ2-3
CDR3 DNA: TGCAGTGCTAGCCGACCGGGAGCGTCTAGCACAGATACGCAGTATTTT
CDR3 protein: CSASRPGASSTDTQYF

V gene: TRBV27
clone size: NA
D gene: NA
J gene: TRBJ2-5
CDR3 DNA: TGTGCCAGCCCCCGACCCCAAGAGACCCAGTACTTC
CDR3 protein: CASPRPQETQYF

V gene: TRBV30
clone size: NA
D gene: NA
J gene: TRBJ2-3
CDR3 DNA: TGTGCCTGGAGTCCTACAACAGATACGCAGTATTTT
CDR3 protein: CAWSPTTDTQYF

V gene: TRBV6-1
clone size: few
D gene: TRBD2
J gene: TRBJ2-7
CDR3 DNA: TGTGCCAGTAACCGGGACTACCCCGAGCAGTACTTC
CDR3 protein: CASNRDYPEQYF

V gene: TRBV6-6
clone size: few
D gene: TRBD2
J gene: TRBJ2-3
CDR3 DNA: TGTGCCAGCAGTTACGGGGGGGAGAGCACAGATACGCAGTATTTT
CDR3 protein: CASSYGGESTDTQYF

V gene: TRBV20-1
clone size: NA
D gene: TRBD1
J gene: TRBJ2-1
CDR3 DNA: TGCAGTGCTCGCGCGGGGACAGGGGGCGTCTGGGAGCAGTTCTTC
CDR3 protein: CSARAGTGGVWEQFF

V gene: TRBV7-2
clone size: few
D gene: NA
J gene: TRBJ2-5
CDR3 DNA: TGTGCCAGCAGCTCCACAGGGAGAGAAAAAGAGACCCAGTACTTC
CDR3 protein: CASSSTGREKETQYF

V gene: TRBV7-2
clone size: NA
D gene: NA
J gene: TRBJ1-2
CDR3 DNA: TGTGCCAGCATCGCGATACGGCCCGATGGCCACACCTTC
CDR3 protein: CASIAIRPDGHTF

V gene: TRBV6-6
clone size: NA
D gene: NA
J gene: TRBJ1-5
CDR3 DNA: TGTGCCAGCAGTTTCCGTCCCTATAATCAGCCCCAGCATTTT
CDR3 protein: CASSFRPYNQPQHF

V gene: TRBV7-2
clone size: NA
D gene: NA
J gene: TRBJ2-2
CDR3 DNA: TGTGCCAGCAGCTCAGCTCGGGCCGGGGAGCTGTTTTTT
CDR3 protein: CASSSARAGELFF

V gene: TRBV27
clone size: few
D gene: TRBD2
J gene: TRBJ2-3
CDR3 DNA: TGTGCCAGCAGGGGTGAGGCGCGGGAGGTCCCAGATACGCAGTATTTT
CDR3 protein: CASRGEAREVPDTQYF

V gene: TRBV18
clone size: few
D gene: TRBD1
J gene: TRBJ2-7
CDR3 DNA: TGTGCCAGCTCACCAAGTGGGACAGGTTACGAGCAGTACTTC
CDR3 protein: CASSPSGTGYEQYF

V gene: TRBV7-2
clone size: NA
D gene: NA
J gene: TRBJ2-7
CDR3 DNA: TGTGCCAGCAGCTCCCAGGCGATTAGCACCGAGCAGTACTTC
CDR3 protein: CASSSQAISTEQYF

V gene: TRBV9
clone size: NA
D gene: NA
J gene: TRBJ2-1
CDR3 DNA: TGTGCCAGCAGCTCCCAAATCAAACTAGTCTCCAATGAGCAGTTCTTC
CDR3 protein: CASSSQIKLVSNEQFF

V gene: TRBV20-1
clone size: NA
D gene: NA
J gene: TRBJ2-5
CDR3 DNA: TGCAGTGCTCCACGGGGGAAGACCATAGAGACCCAGTACTTC
CDR3 protein: CSAPRGKTIETQYF

V gene: TRBV12-5
clone size: few
D gene: NA
J gene: TRBJ2-1
CDR3 DNA: TGTGCTAGTAGGGAGGTGGGCAATGAGCAGTTCTTC
CDR3 protein: CASREVGNEQFF

V gene: TRBV6-1
clone size: NA
D gene: TRBD2
J gene: TRBJ2-7
CDR3 DNA: TGTGCCAGCAATATACGGGAGGGCCCAGCCTACGAGCAGTACTTC
CDR3 protein: CASNIREGPAYEQYF

V gene: TRBV14
clone size: few
D gene: NA
J gene: TRBJ2-7
CDR3 DNA: TGTGCCAGCAGCCCCTGGACAGACCCATACGAGCAGTACTTC
CDR3 protein: CASSPWTDPYEQYF

V gene: TRBV20-1
clone size: few
D gene: TRBD2
J gene: TRBJ2-7
CDR3 DNA: TGCAGTGCTAGGCTAGCGGGACTTTACGAGCAGTACTTC
CDR3 protein: CSARLAGLYEQYF

V gene: TRBV6-4
clone size: NA
D gene: NA
J gene: TRBJ2-3
CDR3 DNA: TGTGCCAGCAGTGACGGGGCAGGAAAGGCAGATACGCAGTATTTT
CDR3 protein: CASSDGAGKADTQYF

V gene: TRBV20-1
clone size: NA
D gene: NA
J gene: TRBJ1-1
CDR3 DNA: TGCAGTGCTAGTGTTGGCAGAATGAACACTGAAGCTTTCTTT
CDR3 protein: CSASVGRMNTEAFF

V gene: TRBV11-1
clone size: few
D gene: NA
J gene: TRBJ2-1
CDR3 DNA: TGTGCCAGCAGCGAACAAACCCCCATAGGGTCCTCCTACAATGAGCAGTTCTTC
CDR3 protein: CASSEQTPIGSSYNEQFF

V gene: TRBV7-9
clone size: few
D gene: NA
J gene: TRBJ1-1
CDR3 DNA: TGTGCCAGCAGCCCCAGAAGGGGACCTAACACTGAAGCTTTCTTT
CDR3 protein: CASSPRRGPNTEAFF

V gene: TRBV6-2/TRBV6-3
clone size: NA
D gene: NA
J gene: TRBJ1-1
CDR3 DNA: TGTGCCAGCAGTGTTTCTACACGTGGGTCTGAAGCTTTCTTT
CDR3 protein: CASSVSTRGSEAFF

V gene: TRBV4-1
clone size: NA
D gene: TRBD2
J gene: TRBJ2-2
CDR3 DNA: TGCGCCAGCAGCCAAGAGCCTAGCGGCGGGGAGCTGTTTTTT
CDR3 protein: CASSQEPSGGELFF

V gene: TRBV29-1
clone size: NA
D gene: NA
J gene: TRBJ1-1
CDR3 DNA: TGCAGCGTCGGTATCCGGGACACTGAAGCTTTCTTT
CDR3 protein: CSVGIRDTEAFF

V gene: TRBV15
clone size: NA
D gene: TRBD1
J gene: TRBJ2-5
CDR3 DNA: TGTGCCACCAGTAACACCGGATCGAACAGGGGGCTGATTCGAGAGACCCAGTACTTC
CDR3 protein: CATSNTGSNRGLIRETQYF

V gene: TRBV29-1
clone size: NA
D gene: NA
J gene: TRBJ2-7
CDR3 DNA: TGCAGCGTCGCCCCGGGGTCCACCTACGAGCAGTACTTC
CDR3 protein: CSVAPGSTYEQYF

V gene: TRBV6-5
clone size: NA
D gene: TRBD2
J gene: TRBJ2-7
CDR3 DNA: TGTGCCAGCAGTTACTCCGGCGGGGGGGCCGCCGAGCAGTACTTC
CDR3 protein: CASSYSGGGAAEQYF

V gene: TRBV4-1
clone size: NA
D gene: TRBD2
J gene: TRBJ2-1
CDR3 DNA: TGCGCCAACAGCCAAAGACTAGCGGAAGGGGCCTACAATGAGCAGTTCTTC
CDR3 protein: CANSQRLAEGAYNEQFF

V gene: TRBV20-1
clone size: NA
D gene: TRBD1
J gene: TRBJ1-4
CDR3 DNA: TGCAGTGCTCCCACCCAGGGGGCCGCTAATGAAAAACTGTTTTTT
CDR3 protein: CSAPTQGAANEKLFF

V gene: TRBV6-5
clone size: few
D gene: NA
J gene: TRBJ2-3
CDR3 DNA: TGTGCCAGCAGTTCCCCATTCGAAAGGGTTGTCGGTTCAGATACGCAGTATTTT
CDR3 protein: CASSSPFERVVGSDTQYF

V gene: TRBV10-1
clone size: NA
D gene: NA
J gene: TRBJ2-1
CDR3 DNA: TGCGCCAGTAGGGATCAGGGAACGAATGAGCAGTTCTTC
CDR3 protein: CASRDQGTNEQFF

V gene: TRBV29-1
clone size: many
D gene: NA
J gene: TRBJ2-3
CDR3 DNA: TGCAGCGTTGGAGAGACAGATACGCAGTATTTT
CDR3 protein: CSVGETDTQYF

V gene: TRBV4-1
clone size: NA
D gene: TRBD2
J gene: TRBJ2-7
CDR3 DNA: TGCGCCAGCAGCCAAGGGGCTAGCGGGAGTGGCTATGAGCAGTACTTC
CDR3 protein: CASSQGASGSGYEQYF

V gene: TRBV4-1
clone size: NA
D gene: NA
J gene: TRBJ1-5
CDR3 DNA: TGCGCCAGCAGCCTACACAGCTATCAGCCCCAGCATTTT
CDR3 protein: CASSLHSYQPQHF

V gene: TRBV29-1
clone size: NA
D gene: TRBD1
J gene: TRBJ1-1
CDR3 DNA: TGCAGCGTTGGGGGACAGGAGACTGAAGCTTTCTTT
CDR3 protein: CSVGGQETEAFF

V gene: TRBV12-3/TRBV12-4
clone size: NA
D gene: TRBD1
J gene: TRBJ1-2
CDR3 DNA: TGTGCCAGCAGACAAGGGACAGGGGGGGTTGGCTACACCTTC
CDR3 protein: CASRQGTGGVGYTF

V gene: TRBV6-1
clone size: NA
D gene: NA
J gene: TRBJ2-5
CDR3 DNA: TGTGCCAGCAGCAAAGGGGTCAGGGATAAAGAGACCCAGTACTTC
CDR3 protein: CASSKGVRDKETQYF

V gene: TRBV3-1
clone size: once
D gene: NA
J gene: TRBJ1-6
CDR3 DNA: TGTGCCAGCAGCCCCTTTACAGGGACGTCACCCCTCCACTTT
CDR3 protein: CASSPFTGTSPLHF

V gene: TRBV4-1
clone size: NA
D gene: TRBD1
J gene: TRBJ1-2
CDR3 DNA: TGCGCCAGCAGCCAAGCGGGACAGTCTAACTATGGCTACACCTTC
CDR3 protein: CASSQAGQSNYGYTF